A single sample gave rise to the 12 T cell receptor beta chains below, sequenced in a study of shared clonotypes between healthy human individuals. Clones were read by immunoSEQ multiplex PCR, and TCRdb kept only the in-frame ones, dropping some. The sample yields millions of clones, just over 90% seen once. Sequenced input: naive CD4+ T cells from PBMCs. Subset denoted: CD45RA+ positively selected. The receptor set was obtained from a man between 18 and 35 years old in good health. Some clones in this sample may be carry-over from other donors' samples.

V gene TRBV27 combines with J gene TRBJ1-1, with 7 bases fitting TRBD1. CDR3 length: 15 amino acids. Germline V CDR1 and CDR2: MNHEY, SMNVEV (reference sequence). V was pared by 6 bases and J by 8 bases, with 15 bases of the junction left unmatched. CDR3 nucleotide sequence: TGTGCCAGCAGGGGGATAGGAATTCAGGGACAGGAAGCTTTCTTT. This sequence encodes CASRGIGIQGQEAFF.

This clone was found once. The rearrangement uses TRBV18 and TRBJ2-1, with TRBD2 identical over 7 bases. From germline, CDR1 is KGHSH and CDR2 LQKENI. The CDR3 is made up of 16 amino acids. The J segment lost 8 bases and the V segment lost 3 bases, leaving 13 bases of the junction unmatched. For the CDR3, the DNA is TGTGCCAGCTCACCGCCCGCGGGCGGGAGACTGTATGAGCAGTTCTTC. This sequence encodes CASSPPAGGRLYEQFF. The complete variable domain, with remaining parts taken from reference TRBV18 and TRBJ2-1, reads NAGVMQNPRHLVRRRGQEARLRCSPMKGHSHVYWYRQLPEEGLKFMVYLQKENIIDESGMPKERFSAEFPKEGPSILRIQQVVRGDSAAYFCASSPPAGGRLYEQFFGPGTRLTVL.

This clone occurred once. The V gene is TRBV7-3, the J gene TRBJ2-3; 8 bases are shared with TRBD2. Trimming at V came to 5 bases and at J to 2 bases, leaving 9 bases not matched to a gene. Germline V CDR1 and CDR2: SGHTA, FQGTGA. The CDR3 covers 16 residues. The CDR3 reads CASSPASGRITDTQYF. The CDR3 bases are TGTGCCAGCAGCCCCGCTAGCGGGCGTATCACAGATACGCAGTATTTT. Using reference TRBV7-3 and TRBJ2-3 for the parts outside the CDR3, the full variable domain is GAGVSQTPSNKVTEKGKYVELRCDPISGHTALYWYRQSLGQGPEFLIYFQGTGAADDSGLPNDRFFAVRPEGSVSTLKIQRTERGDSAVYLCASSPASGRITDTQYFGPGTRLTVL.

The chain combines TRBV10-3 with TRBJ2-2; no firm D call. CDR1 is ENHRY and CDR2 is SYGVKD in the germline V gene. With 0 bases removed from V and 4 bases from J, the gap between germline ends came to 9 bases. The CDR3 has 15 residues. CDR3 loop: CAISESGFGTGELFF. The CDR3 DNA follows: TGTGCCATCAGTGAGTCAGGGTTCGGCACCGGGGAGCTGTTTTTT.

This sequence joins TRBV6-6 and TRBJ2-5; D is perhaps TRBD2 (6 bases). The V end was cut by 4 bases, the J end by 5 bases, with 14 bases between. Germline V gene sequence: CDR1 MNHNY, CDR2 SVGAGI (reference sequence). CDR3 length: 14 residues. The DNA of the CDR3 is TGTGCCAGCAGTTGGGATAGGGCGGGGGAGACCCAGTACTTC. It codes for CASSWDRAGETQYF.

J is TRBJ2-5 and V is TRBV19; D unresolved. In germline, CDR1 is LNHDA, CDR2 SQIVND (reference sequence). V was cut by 1 base and J by 7 bases, with 10 bases left in between. The CDR3 loop spans 13 amino acids. This CDR3 reads CASSIGSRGTQYF. In DNA, the CDR3 is TGTGCCAGTAGTATAGGCTCCAGAGGGACCCAGTACTTC.

This chain uses TRBV9 with TRBJ1-5; D unresolved. The CDR3 totals 13 residues. The V and J ends lost 0 bases and 5 bases respectively, with 6 bases between them. CDR1 SGDLS and CDR2 YYNGEE come from the germline V gene. The CDR3: CASSVDQHQPQHF. The CDR3 DNA is TGTGCCAGCAGCGTAGACCAACATCAGCCCCAGCATTTT.

This clone was detected only a few times. V usage is TRBV15 and J usage is TRBJ1-5; possible D gene TRBD1, 5 bases. The V gene lost 3 bases and the J gene lost 7 bases, with 13 bases spanning the gap. Germline loops: CDR1 LNHNV, CDR2 YYDKDF (reference sequence). The CDR3 totals 14 residues. For the CDR3, the DNA is TGTGCCACCAGCAGTGGGGGAAGAAGACAGCCCCAGCATTTT. Translation gives CATSSGGRRQPQHF.

The rearrangement links TRBV19 to TRBJ2-3; D is uncertain. The CDR3 sequence is 16 residues long. The V gene lost 1 base and the J gene lost 3 bases, with 14 bases spanning the gap. The germline CDR1 and CDR2 sequences are LNHDA and SQIVND (reference sequence). CDR3 sequence reads: CASSIARYPSTDTQYF. The CDR3, as DNA: TGTGCCAGTAGTATAGCCAGGTACCCTTCTACAGATACGCAGTATTTT.

The V call is TRBV7-9, the J call TRBJ2-7; 10 positions agree with TRBD1. V lost 2 bases to trimming and J lost 5 bases; unmatched junction nucleotides: 3. Germline V gene lookup returns CDR1 SEHNR and CDR2 FQNEAQ (reference sequence). This CDR3 comprises 14 residues. The CDR3 DNA reads as TGTGCCAGCAGCTTATGGGACAGGGGCAACGAGCAGTACTTC. Translated, it gives CASSLWDRGNEQYF.

The chain uses TRBV10-2 and TRBJ2-2; either TRBD1 or TRBD2 may fit D (6 bases each). Germline V gene data show CDR1 as WSHSY and CDR2 as SAAADI. Trimming removed 6 bases at V and 7 bases at J, with 12 bases between. The CDR3 has 13 amino acids. CDR3: CASRVGGNGELFF. CDR3 nucleotide sequence: TGCGCCAGCAGGGTGGGGGGCAACGGGGAGCTGTTTTTT.

J is TRBJ2-1 and V is TRBV29-1; TRBD2 matches at 13 bases. The CDR3 length is 15 residues. Trimming removed 6 bases from V and 8 bases from J; junction bases left unmatched: 10. The germline V gene encodes CDR1 SQVTM and CDR2 ANQGSEA. The CDR3 is CSVGGLAGVRDEQFF. Here the CDR3 DNA reads TGCAGCGTGGGCGGACTAGCGGGAGTTAGGGATGAGCAGTTCTTC.